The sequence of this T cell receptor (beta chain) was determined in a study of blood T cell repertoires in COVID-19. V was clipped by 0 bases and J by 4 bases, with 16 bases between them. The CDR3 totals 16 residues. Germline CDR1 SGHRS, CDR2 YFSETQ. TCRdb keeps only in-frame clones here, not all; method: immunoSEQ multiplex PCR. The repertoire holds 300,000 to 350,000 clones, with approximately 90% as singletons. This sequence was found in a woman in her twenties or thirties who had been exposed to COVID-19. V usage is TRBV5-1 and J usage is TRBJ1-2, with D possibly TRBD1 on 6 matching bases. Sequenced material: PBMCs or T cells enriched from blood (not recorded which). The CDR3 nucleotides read TGCGCCAGCAGCTTGGAGAGAGGGGGTACCCCCTATGGCTACACCTTC. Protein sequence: CASSLERGGTPYGYTF.